The T cell receptor (beta chain) described here comes from a study of early T cells in non-severe SARS-CoV-2 infection. Study as a whole: Sequenced bulk RNA came from whole blood that was unsorted, and chains were unpaired.

This clonotype was observed a handful of times. The germline V and J ends were trimmed by 9 bases and 4 bases, with 15 bases remaining between them. Germline CDR1 is LNHDA and CDR2 is SQIVND (reference sequence). This CDR3 is 14 amino acids long. MiXCR was run by TCRdb on the 5' RACE reads, yielding one entry per CDR3 protein. This sample has roughly 66,000 distinct CDR3 sequences, with roughly 10% found just once. The specimen was whole blood. J is TRBJ1-4 and V is TRBV19; D gene uncertain. This TCR was recovered from an adult who was a healthcare worker with PCR-confirmed SARS-CoV-2 infection or an uninfected control (not recorded which). The DNA for the CDR3 is TGTGCCAGCCACCTCCGTGGCGGTAATGAAAAACTGTTTTTT. Amino acids: CASHLRGGNEKLFF.